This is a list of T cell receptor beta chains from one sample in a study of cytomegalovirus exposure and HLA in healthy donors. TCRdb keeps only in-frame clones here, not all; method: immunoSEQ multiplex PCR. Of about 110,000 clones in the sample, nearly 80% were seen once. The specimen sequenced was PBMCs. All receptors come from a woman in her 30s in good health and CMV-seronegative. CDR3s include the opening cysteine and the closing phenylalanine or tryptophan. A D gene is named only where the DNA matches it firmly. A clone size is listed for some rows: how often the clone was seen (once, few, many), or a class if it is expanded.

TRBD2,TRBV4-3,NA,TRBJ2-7,TGCGCCAGCAGCCAAGTACTAGCGGGAGGGTACGAGCAGTACTTC,CASSQVLAGGYEQYF
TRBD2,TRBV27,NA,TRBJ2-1,TGTGCCAGCATTAGTCTAGCGGGGGGGGTTAATGAGCAGTTCTTC,CASISLAGGVNEQFF
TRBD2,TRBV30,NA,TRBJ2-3,TGTGCCTGGAGTGGTTTAGGGCTAGCGGACACAGATACGCAGTATTTT,CAWSGLGLADTDTQYF
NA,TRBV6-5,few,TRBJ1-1,TGTGCCAGCAGTTACAACGTTGGCCAGATGAACACTGAAGCTTTCTTT,CASSYNVGQMNTEAFF
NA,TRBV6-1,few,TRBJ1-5,TGTGCCAGCAATGGGAGACAGCCCCAGCATTTT,CASNGRQPQHF
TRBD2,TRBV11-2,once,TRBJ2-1,TGTGCCAGCAGCAGCACTAGCGGGAGCCACAATGAGCAGTTCTTC,CASSSTSGSHNEQFF
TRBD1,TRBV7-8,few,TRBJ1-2,TGTGCCAGCAGCACCCAGGACAGGAGGCGGGTTCGGAGCTATGGCTACACCTTC,CASSTQDRRRVRSYGYTF
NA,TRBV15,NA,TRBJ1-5,TGTGCCGTACGCCAGGCGGGGGAGATCAATCAGCCCCAGCATTTT,CAVRQAGEINQPQHF
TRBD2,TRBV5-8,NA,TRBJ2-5,TGTGCCAGCAGCTTGGTAGGTGGGACTAGCGGGAGCCCTCGAGAGACCCAGTACTTC,CASSLVGGTSGSPRETQYF
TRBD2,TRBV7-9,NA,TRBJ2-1,TGTGCCAGCAGCTCCGGGACTAGTCCCTATGAGCAGTTCTTC,CASSSGTSPYEQFF
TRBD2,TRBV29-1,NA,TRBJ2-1,TGCAGCGACGGAAAATCCGGGACTAGCGGGAACAATGAGCAGTTCTTC,CSDGKSGTSGNNEQFF
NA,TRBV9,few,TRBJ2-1,TGTGCCAGCAGCGTAAGCGGAAACAATGAGCAGTTCTTC,CASSVSGNNEQFF
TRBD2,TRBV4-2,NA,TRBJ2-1,TGTGCCAGCAGCCATCTAGCGGGTGAGACCAATGAGCAGTTCTTC,CASSHLAGETNEQFF
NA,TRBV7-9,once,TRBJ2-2,TGTGCCAGCAGCCCCACTGGGAACACCGGGGAGCTGTTTTTT,CASSPTGNTGELFF
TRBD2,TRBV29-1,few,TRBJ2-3,TGCAGCTCAACCGGGACTAGCGGGGGGGCTCTCCCAGATACGCAGTATTTT,CSSTGTSGGALPDTQYF
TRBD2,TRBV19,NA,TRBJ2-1,TGTGCCAGTAGTCAGCGGGGGGGCTCCAATGAGCAGTTCTTC,CASSQRGGSNEQFF
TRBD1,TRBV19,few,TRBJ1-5,TGTGCCAGTAGTATTAGGGACAGCTCTAGCAATCAGCCCCAGCATTTT,CASSIRDSSSNQPQHF
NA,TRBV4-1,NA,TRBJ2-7,TGCGCCAGCAGCCCTACCGATCAGGGGCCCTACGAGCAGTACTTC,CASSPTDQGPYEQYF
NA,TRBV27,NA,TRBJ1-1,TGTGCCAGCAGTTTGACGGGGAACACTGAAGCTTTCTTT,CASSLTGNTEAFF
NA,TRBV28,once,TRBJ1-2,TGTGCCAGCAGTTCCGGAGATCTCTATGGCTACACCTTC,CASSSGDLYGYTF
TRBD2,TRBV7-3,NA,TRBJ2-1,TGTGCCAGCAGCGTTAGCGGGTCTTACAATGAGCAGTTCTTC,CASSVSGSYNEQFF
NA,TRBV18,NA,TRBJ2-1,TGTGCCAGCTCAAATGCCGGCTACAATGAGCAGTTCTTC,CASSNAGYNEQFF
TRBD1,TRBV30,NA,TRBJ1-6,TGTGCCTGCTCGGGACAGGGGAATTCACCCCTCCACTTT,CACSGQGNSPLHF
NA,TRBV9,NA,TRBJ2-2,TGTGCCAGCAGCCCCAGTGGCAGCACCGGGGAGCTGTTTTTT,CASSPSGSTGELFF
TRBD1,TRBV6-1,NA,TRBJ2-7,TGTGCCAGCAGTGGAAGACAGGGGGCCTACGAGCAGTACTTC,CASSGRQGAYEQYF
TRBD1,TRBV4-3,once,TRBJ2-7,TGCGCCAGCAGCCAAGCTTCGTCCAGGGGGAGCTCCTACGAGCAGTACTTC,CASSQASSRGSSYEQYF
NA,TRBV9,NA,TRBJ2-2,TGTGCCAGCAGCGTAGCTGCCGGGGAGCTGTTTTTT,CASSVAAGELFF
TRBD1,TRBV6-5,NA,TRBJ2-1,TGTGCCAGCAGTCGGAGACAGGGTCGCAATGAGCAGTTCTTC,CASSRRQGRNEQFF
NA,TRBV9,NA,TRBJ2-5,TGTGCCAGCAGCGTAGGCGGGGGCGTAAAGACCCAGTACTTC,CASSVGGGVKTQYF